The source of this TCR beta chain is a study of blood T cell repertoires in COVID-19. About the study: Both acute and convalescent COVID-19 samples were obtained from the United States, Italy and Spain. In each case, the material was cDNA or gDNA derived from T cells, B-cell-depleted T cells, or PBMCs.

CDR3 size: 16 residues. V shed 3 bases and J 4 bases; nucleotides not matched to a gene: 6. In germline, CDR1 is SGDLS, CDR2 YYNGEE. Original methodology: Estimates of nucleated cell counts were drawn from the amplification of reference gene primers. The repertoire was sequenced with immunoSEQ multiplex PCR; TCRdb's copy has only in-frame clones and lacks some. D and trimming come from the DNA, and the V and J calls and clone size come from that table. The table records about 76,000 clones, approximately 78% of them present only once. Sequenced: peripheral blood. This receptor was taken from a human donor in a cohort sampled during active COVID-19. The chain couples TRBV9 to TRBJ2-2; 10 bases align to TRBD2. CDR3 bases: TGTGCCAGCAGCGCCCGACTAGCGGGTCTCACCGGGGAGCTGTTTTTT. Translating it yields CASSARLAGLTGELFF.